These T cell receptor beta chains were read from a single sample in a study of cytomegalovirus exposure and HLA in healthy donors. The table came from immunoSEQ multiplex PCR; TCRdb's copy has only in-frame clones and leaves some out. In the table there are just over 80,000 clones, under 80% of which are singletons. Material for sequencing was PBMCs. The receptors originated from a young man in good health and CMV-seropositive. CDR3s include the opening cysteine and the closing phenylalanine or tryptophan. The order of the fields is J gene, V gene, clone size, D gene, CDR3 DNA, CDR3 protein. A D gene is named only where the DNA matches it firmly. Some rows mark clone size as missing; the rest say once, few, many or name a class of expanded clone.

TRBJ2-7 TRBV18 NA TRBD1 TGTGCCAGCTCGCAAAGACAGGGACCCTACGAGCAGTACTTC CASSQRQGPYEQYF
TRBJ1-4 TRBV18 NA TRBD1 TGTGCCAGCTCGACGGGACAGGGGGCAGCTAATGAAAAACTGTTTTTT CASSTGQGAANEKLFF
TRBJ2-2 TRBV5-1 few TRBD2 TGCGCCAGCGTCCCCCAGGCGGGGGTCCCCGGGGAGCTGTTTTTT CASVPQAGVPGELFF
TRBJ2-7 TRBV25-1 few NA TGTGCCAGCAGGGCCGGGGAAAGCGGCGAGCAGTACTTC CASRAGESGEQYF
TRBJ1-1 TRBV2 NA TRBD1 TGTGCCAGCAGGGACAGGCTGAAGAACACTGAAGCTTTCTTT CASRDRLKNTEAFF
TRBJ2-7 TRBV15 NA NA TGTGCCACCGAGGACTGGGGGGTCTCCTACGAGCAGTACTTC CATEDWGVSYEQYF
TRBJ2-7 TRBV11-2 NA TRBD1 TGTGCCAGCAGCAGCCGGACAGGGACCTACGAGCAGTACTTC CASSSRTGTYEQYF
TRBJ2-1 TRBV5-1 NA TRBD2 TGCGCCAGCCAGACTAGCGGGATTATCGATGAGCAGTTCTTC CASQTSGIIDEQFF
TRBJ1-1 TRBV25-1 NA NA TGTGCCAGCATTCCTATAGGAGAAAGGGAAGCTTTCTTT CASIPIGEREAFF
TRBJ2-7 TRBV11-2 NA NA TGTGCCAGCAGCACCGGGACTGTTCCCTACGAGCAGTACTTC CASSTGTVPYEQYF
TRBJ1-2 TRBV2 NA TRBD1 TGTGCCAGCAGTGAGTTCACACCGGGACAGGGTTCCCCTCAATTC CASSEFTPGQGSPQF
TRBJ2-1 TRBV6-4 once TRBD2 TGTGCCAGCAGTGACGGTGGGGGACTAGCGAGCAATGAGCAGTTCTTC CASSDGGGLASNEQFF
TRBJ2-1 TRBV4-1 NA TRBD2 TGCGCCAGCAGCCTAGTCCAGCGGGAGGACAATGAGCAGTTCTTC CASSLVQREDNEQFF
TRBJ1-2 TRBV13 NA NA TGTGCCAGCAGCCCCGGGGGGAGGCATGGCTACACCTTC CASSPGGRHGYTF
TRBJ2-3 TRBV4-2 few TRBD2 TGTGCCAGCAGCCAAGGCTTTAGCGGGAGTTCAGATACGCAGTATTTT CASSQGFSGSSDTQYF
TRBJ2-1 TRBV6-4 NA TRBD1 TGTGCCAGCAGCGATAGACAGGGGGCTAGGAATGAGCAGTTCTTC CASSDRQGARNEQFF